These 7 T cell receptor beta chains came from one sample sequenced in a study of T cell changes during pregnancy in multiple sclerosis. TCRdb's copy holds only in-frame clones and misses some; the assay was immunoSEQ multiplex PCR. This sample has 75,000 to 95,000 clones; 94% occur once, and the top ten carry less than 0.15%. The material sequenced was CD4+ T cells from peripheral blood mononuclear cells, taken after pregnancy. These receptors were collected from a female donor with multiple sclerosis, enrolled in a pregnancy study.

This chain uses TRBV10-3 with TRBJ1-1; tentative D call: TRBD1 (6 bases). Germline CDR1 is ENHRY and CDR2 is SYGVKD. CDR3 size: 15 residues. The V end was cut by 3 bases, the J end by 4 bases, with 15 bases between. The CDR3 reads CAISERSIQGTEAFF. The CDR3 DNA is TGTGCCATCAGTGAACGAAGCATACAGGGCACTGAAGCTTTCTTT.

J is TRBJ2-7 and V is TRBV6-6; D perhaps matches TRBD2 (6 bases). Germline loops: CDR1 MNHNY, CDR2 SVGAGI (reference sequence). This CDR3 comprises 12 residues. Trimming pared 8 bases from V and 2 bases from J, leaving 10 bases between. The CDR3 sequence is CASGDSTYEQYF. The CDR3 DNA sequence: TGTGCCAGCGGGGACTCTACCTACGAGCAGTACTTC.

This chain connects TRBV10-3 to TRBJ1-5; the D is unclear. Germline CDR1 and CDR2: ENHRY and SYGVKD. This CDR3 has 15 amino acids. V lost 4 bases and J lost 0, with 10 bases in between. CDR3 region: CAISGRRISNQPQHF. The CDR3 DNA sequence: TGTGCCATCAGTGGTCGGAGGATTAGCAATCAGCCCCAGCATTTT.

V and J are TRBV19 and TRBJ2-1; 13 nucleotides align to TRBD2. Unmatched junction bases numbered 11, after V lost 3 bases and J lost 0 bases. The CDR3 has 20 amino acids. Germline V CDR1 and CDR2: LNHDA, SQIVND (reference sequence). CDR3: CASSIPSGLAGFYSYNEQFF. The CDR3, as DNA: TGTGCCAGTAGTATTCCCTCGGGACTAGCGGGATTCTACTCCTACAATGAGCAGTTCTTC.

This chain connects TRBV4-3 to TRBJ2-1; 7 bases fit TRBD2. The CDR3 spans 15 residues. J was trimmed by 7 bases and V by 4 bases; bases with no gene match: 10. Germline V gives CDR1 LGHNA, CDR2 YSLEER. The CDR3 sequence is CASSPGLWTRNEQFF. In DNA, the CDR3 is TGCGCCAGCAGCCCGGGCCTCTGGACTAGGAATGAGCAGTTCTTC.

The chain has TRBV5-1 and TRBJ1-2, with 7 nucleotides matching TRBD1. This CDR3 contains 13 residues. Trimming removed 2 bases from V and 6 bases from J; junction bases left unmatched: 4. Germline CDR1 is SGHRS and CDR2 is YFSETQ. The CDR3 spells CASSLQGTNGYTF. CDR3 coding DNA: TGCGCCAGCAGCTTACAGGGGACAAATGGCTACACCTTC.

This chain links TRBV4-3 with TRBJ2-5; tentatively, D is TRBD2 (5 bases). Trimming took 0 bases from V and 6 from J, leaving 14 bases between them. The germline CDR1 and CDR2 sequences are LGHNA and YSLEER. The CDR3 has 15 residues. The CDR3 DNA reads as TGCGCCAGCAGCCAAGACGCGGGTTCAGGTCAGACCCAGTACTTC. Its translation is CASSQDAGSGQTQYF.